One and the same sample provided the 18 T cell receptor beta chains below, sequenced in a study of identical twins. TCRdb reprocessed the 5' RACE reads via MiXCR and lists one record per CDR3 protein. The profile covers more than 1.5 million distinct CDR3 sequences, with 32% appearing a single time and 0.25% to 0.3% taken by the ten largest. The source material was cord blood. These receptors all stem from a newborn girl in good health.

CDR3 residues: CASRSSAGGRGYTF. In DNA, the CDR3 is TGTGCCAGCAGATCCTCAGCAGGGGGGAGAGGCTACACCTTC. The chain joins TRBV6-5 to TRBJ1-2; 7 positions match TRBD1. Germline CDR1 MNHEY, CDR2 SVGAGI. The V segment lost 6 bases and the J segment 8 bases; nucleotides outside the gene matches: 12. The CDR3 runs 14 residues.

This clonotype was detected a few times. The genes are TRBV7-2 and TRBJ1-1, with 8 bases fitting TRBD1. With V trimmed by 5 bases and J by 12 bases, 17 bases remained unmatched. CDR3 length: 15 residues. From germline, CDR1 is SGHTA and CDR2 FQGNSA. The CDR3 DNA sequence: TGTGCCAGCAGCCTCGACAGGGGCGCATTTTTTGAGCCTTTCTTT. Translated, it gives CASSLDRGAFFEPFF.

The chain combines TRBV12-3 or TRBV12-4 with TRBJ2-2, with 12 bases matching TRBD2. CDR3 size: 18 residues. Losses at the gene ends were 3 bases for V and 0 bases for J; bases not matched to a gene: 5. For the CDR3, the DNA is TGTGCCAGCAGTTTTCAACTAGCGGGGGGATCGAACACCGGGGAGCTGTTTTTT. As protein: CASSFQLAGGSNTGELFF.

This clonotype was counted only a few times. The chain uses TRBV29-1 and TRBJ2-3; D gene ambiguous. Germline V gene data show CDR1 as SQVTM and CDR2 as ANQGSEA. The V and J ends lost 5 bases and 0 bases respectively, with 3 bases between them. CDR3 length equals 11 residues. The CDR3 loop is CSVRSTDTQYF. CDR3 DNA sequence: TGCAGCGTTCGGAGCACAGATACGCAGTATTTT.

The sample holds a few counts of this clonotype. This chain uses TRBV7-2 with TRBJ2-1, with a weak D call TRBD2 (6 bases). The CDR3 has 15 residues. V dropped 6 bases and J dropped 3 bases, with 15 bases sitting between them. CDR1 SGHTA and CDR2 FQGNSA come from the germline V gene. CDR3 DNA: TGTGCCAGCAGGACCTTGGCGGGGAGCTACAATGAGCAGTTCTTC. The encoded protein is CASRTLAGSYNEQFF.

Written as DNA, the CDR3 is TGTGCCAGCATCGTGGGAGGGGCGCAGGGAGAAAAACTGTTTTTT. This sequence encodes CASIVGGAQGEKLFF. J is TRBJ1-4 and V is TRBV6-1, with D possibly being TRBD1 (5 bases). This CDR3 contains 15 residues. Germline CDR1 MNHNS, CDR2 SASEGT. Trimming cost V 7 bases and J 8 bases, with 20 bases left between them.

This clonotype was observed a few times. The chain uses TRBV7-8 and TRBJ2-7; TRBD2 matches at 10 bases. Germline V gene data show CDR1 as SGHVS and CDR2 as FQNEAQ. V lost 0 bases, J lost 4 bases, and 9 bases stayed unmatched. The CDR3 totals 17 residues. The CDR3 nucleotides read TGTGCCAGCAGCTTAGCATTCCTAGCGGGAGTTCAGTACGAGCAGTACTTC. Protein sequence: CASSLAFLAGVQYEQYF.

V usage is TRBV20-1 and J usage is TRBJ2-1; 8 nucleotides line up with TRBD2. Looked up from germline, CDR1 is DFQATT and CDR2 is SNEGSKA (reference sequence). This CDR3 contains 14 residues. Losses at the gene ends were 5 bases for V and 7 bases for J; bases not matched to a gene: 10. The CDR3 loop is CSARSAGGLNEQFF. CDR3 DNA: TGCAGTGCTCGGTCTGCGGGAGGTTTAAATGAGCAGTTCTTC.

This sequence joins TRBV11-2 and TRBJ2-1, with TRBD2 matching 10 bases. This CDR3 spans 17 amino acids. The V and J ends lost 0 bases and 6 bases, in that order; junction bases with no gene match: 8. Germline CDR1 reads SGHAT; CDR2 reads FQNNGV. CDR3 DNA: TGTGCCAGCAGCTTAGATTTCCTAGCGGGAGTAAGCAATGAGCAGTTCTTC. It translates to CASSLDFLAGVSNEQFF. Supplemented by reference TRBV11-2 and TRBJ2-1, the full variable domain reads EAGVAQSPRYKIIEKRQSVAFWCNPISGHATLYWYQQILGQGPKLLIQFQNNGVVDDSQLPKDRFSAERLKGVDSTLKIQPAKLEDSAVYLCASSLDFLAGVSNEQFFGPGTRLTVL.

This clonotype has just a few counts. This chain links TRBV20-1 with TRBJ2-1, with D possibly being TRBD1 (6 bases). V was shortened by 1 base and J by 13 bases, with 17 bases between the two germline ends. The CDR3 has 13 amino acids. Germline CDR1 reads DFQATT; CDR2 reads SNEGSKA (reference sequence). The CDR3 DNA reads TGCAGTGCTAGAGCTGGACAGCAGGTGACCCAGTTCTTC. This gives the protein CSARAGQQVTQFF.

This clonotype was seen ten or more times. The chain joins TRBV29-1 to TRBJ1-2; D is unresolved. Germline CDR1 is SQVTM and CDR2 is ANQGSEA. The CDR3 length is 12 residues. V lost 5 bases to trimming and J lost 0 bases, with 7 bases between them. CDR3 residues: CSVRGTNYGYTF. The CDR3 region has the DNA TGCAGCGTTAGAGGGACTAACTATGGCTACACCTTC.

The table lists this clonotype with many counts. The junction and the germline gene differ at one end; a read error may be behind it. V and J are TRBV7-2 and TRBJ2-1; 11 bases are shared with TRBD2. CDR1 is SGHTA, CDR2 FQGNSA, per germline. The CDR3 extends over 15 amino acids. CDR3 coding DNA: TGTGCCAGCAGTTTAGCGGGAGGGCCCTACAATGAGCAGTTCTTC. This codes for CASSLAGGPYNEQFF.

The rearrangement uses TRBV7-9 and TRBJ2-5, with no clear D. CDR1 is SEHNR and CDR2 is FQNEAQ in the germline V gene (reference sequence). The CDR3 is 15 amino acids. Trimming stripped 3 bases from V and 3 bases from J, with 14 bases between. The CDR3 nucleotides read TGTGCCAGCAGCTTCCTCAGACGGGCAGAAGAGACCCAGTACTTC. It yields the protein CASSFLRRAEETQYF.

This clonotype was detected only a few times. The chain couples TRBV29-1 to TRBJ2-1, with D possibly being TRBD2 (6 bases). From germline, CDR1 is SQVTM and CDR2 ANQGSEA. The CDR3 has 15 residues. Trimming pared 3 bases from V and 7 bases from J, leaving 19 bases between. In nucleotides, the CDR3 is TGCAGCGTTGAGAAGGGGAGACTAGTTCGGAATGAGCAGTTCTTC. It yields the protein CSVEKGRLVRNEQFF.

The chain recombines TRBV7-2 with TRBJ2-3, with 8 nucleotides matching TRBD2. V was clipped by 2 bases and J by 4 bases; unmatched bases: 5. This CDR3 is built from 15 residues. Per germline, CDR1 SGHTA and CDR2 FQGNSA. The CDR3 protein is CASSLRSGNADTQYF. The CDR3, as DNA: TGTGCCAGCAGCTTACGTAGCGGGAACGCAGATACGCAGTATTTT.

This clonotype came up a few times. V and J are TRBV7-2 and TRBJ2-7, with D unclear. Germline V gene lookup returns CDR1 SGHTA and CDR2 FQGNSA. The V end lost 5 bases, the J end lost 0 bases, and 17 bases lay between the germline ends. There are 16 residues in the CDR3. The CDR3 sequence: CASSQRTGLPSYEQYF. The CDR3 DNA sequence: TGTGCCAGCAGCCAACGGACGGGCCTTCCCTCCTACGAGCAGTACTTC. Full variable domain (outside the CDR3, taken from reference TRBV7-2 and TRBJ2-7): GAGVSQSPSNKVTEKGKDVELRCDPISGHTALYWYRQSLGQGLEFLIYFQGNSAPDKSGLPSDRFSAERTGGSVSTLTIQRTQQEDSAVYLCASSQRTGLPSYEQYFGPGTRLTVT.

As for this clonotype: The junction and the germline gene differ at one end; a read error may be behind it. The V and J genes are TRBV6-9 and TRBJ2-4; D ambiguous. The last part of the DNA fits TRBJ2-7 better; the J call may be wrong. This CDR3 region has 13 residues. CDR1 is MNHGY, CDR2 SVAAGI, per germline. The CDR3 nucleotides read TGTGTCAGCAGTTATCCCCGACTGTGCGAGCAGTACTTC. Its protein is CVSSYPRLCEQYF.

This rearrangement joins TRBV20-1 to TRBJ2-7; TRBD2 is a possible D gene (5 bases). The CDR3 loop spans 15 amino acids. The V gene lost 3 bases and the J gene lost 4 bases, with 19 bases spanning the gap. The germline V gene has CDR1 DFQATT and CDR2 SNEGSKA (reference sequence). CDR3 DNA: TGCAGTGCTAGGAGGGAAACGACCGTACCTTACGAGCAGTACTTC. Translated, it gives CSARRETTVPYEQYF.